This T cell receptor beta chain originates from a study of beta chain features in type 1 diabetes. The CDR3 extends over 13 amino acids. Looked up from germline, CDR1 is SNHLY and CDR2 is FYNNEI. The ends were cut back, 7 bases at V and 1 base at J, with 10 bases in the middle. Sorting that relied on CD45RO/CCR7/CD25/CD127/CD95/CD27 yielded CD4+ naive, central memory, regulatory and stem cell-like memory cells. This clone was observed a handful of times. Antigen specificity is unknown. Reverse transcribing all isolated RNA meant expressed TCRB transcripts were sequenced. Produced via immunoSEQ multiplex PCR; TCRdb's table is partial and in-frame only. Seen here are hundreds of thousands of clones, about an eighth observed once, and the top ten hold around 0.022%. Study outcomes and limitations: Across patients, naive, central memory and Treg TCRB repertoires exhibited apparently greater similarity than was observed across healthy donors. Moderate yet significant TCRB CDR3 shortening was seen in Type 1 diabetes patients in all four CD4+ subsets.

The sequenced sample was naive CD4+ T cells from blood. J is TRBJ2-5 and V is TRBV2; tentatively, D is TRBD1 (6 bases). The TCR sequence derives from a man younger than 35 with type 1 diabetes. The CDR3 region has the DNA TGTGCCAGCACGGACAGAACCCAAGAGACCCAGTACTTC. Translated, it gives CASTDRTQETQYF.